This TCR beta chain was profiled in a study of cytomegalovirus exposure and HLA in healthy donors. Across the whole study: Among the 398 donors who were genotyped, over 70% fell in the genetic ancestry cluster that is associated with self-reported Caucasian donors. Broader study findings: The study found most TCR sequences rare, yet found some public TCRs in many donors.

This clone was recorded only once. Its antigen is not known. The germline gives CDR1 SQVTM, CDR2 ANQGSEA. Trimming took 6 bases from V and 4 from J; bases not matched to a gene: 7. CDR3 length: 14 amino acids. 13 Jbeta primers and 60 Vbeta primers were used for the PCR. Sequenced by immunoSEQ multiplex PCR; TCRdb stores in-frame clones only, minus some. The data hold approximately 150,000 clones, with nearly 80% observed a single time. The sample consisted of PBMCs. This receptor was identified in a man younger than 35 in good health and CMV-seropositive. The chain joins TRBV29-1 to TRBJ1-4; TRBD1 aligns across 8 bases. CDR3 amino acids: CSVAQGGINEKLFF. The CDR3, as DNA: TGCAGCGTGGCACAGGGGGGTATTAATGAAAAACTGTTTTTT.